This entry features one T cell receptor (beta chain) sequence. Assay used: immunoSEQ multiplex PCR; TCRdb lists only in-frame clones, some missing. The sample lists around 80,000 clones; over 95% were seen once. This sample stems from a study of technical replicates of blood from a few donors. Trimming cost V 1 base and J 4 bases, with 14 bases left between them. The germline V gene encodes CDR1 SGHRS and CDR2 YFSETQ. The CDR3 is 15 amino acids. The chain recombines TRBV5-1 with TRBJ1-1, with no clear D. Source material: T cells isolated from PBMCs. This TCR was sampled from a human donor in good health. The CDR3 DNA reads TGCGCCAGCAGCTTGTCTTCCGACCGGAGCACTGAAGCTTTCTTT. Translating gives CASSLSSDRSTEAFF. The full variable domain, with the rest looked up from reference TRBV5-1 and TRBJ1-1, is KAGVTQTPRYLIKTRGQQVTLSCSPISGHRSVSWYQQTPGQGLQFLFEYFSETQRNKGNFPGRFSGRQFSNSRSEMNVSTLELGDSALYLCASSLSSDRSTEAFFGQGTRLTVV.